This T cell receptor beta chain was recorded in a study of a mutant IDH1 vaccine in newly diagnosed glioma. Across the study: Previous treatment comprised radiotherapy, temozolomide, or both, mostly both.

This clone was observed a few times. Its antigen is unknown. The CDR3 runs to 15 residues. The germline CDR1 and CDR2 sequences are SGHTA and FQGNSA. V lost 4 bases to trimming and J lost 6 bases, with 17 bases between them. Time point defined: week 47, end of study. Each vaccine dose was 300 ug of mutant IDH1 20-mer peptide, with topical imiquimod. The donors' diagnosis was new WHO grade 3 or 4 astrocytoma that was IDH1-mutant and ATRX-lost. Method: immunoSEQ multiplex PCR; TCRdb's copy keeps in-frame clones and lacks some. Of tens of thousands of clones listed, 70% to 85% are singletons. Sequencing was performed on PBMCs, taken from a glioma patient whose treatment included an IDH1 peptide vaccine. The chain joins TRBV7-2 to TRBJ2-3, with D possibly matching TRBD2 (6 bases). The clonotype originates from a man aged 50 to 60 with glioma. The CDR3 loop is CASSSGTWGMDTQYF. In nucleotides, the CDR3 is TGTGCCAGCAGCTCCGGGACTTGGGGCATGGATACGCAGTATTTT.